This record looks at one T cell receptor beta chain sequence and its context. Antigen unknown. The CDR3 is 14 residues long. V lost 4 bases to trimming and J lost 1 base, with 8 bases between them. Germline values: CDR1 LNHDA, CDR2 SQIVND (reference sequence). The sample is drawn from a study of T-cell reconstitution after alpha-beta-depleted transplantation in children. Study-level points and caveats: At the one-year point after transplant, T-cell counts and TCRbeta diversity were found to come mostly from T cells that had been newly produced. In some patients, recipient T cells and intrathymic progenitors surviving conditioning explained high day-60 diversity.

As it was prepared, the TCRbeta library received unique molecular identifiers. TCRdb processed the PCR reads anew with MiXCR; each CDR3 protein has one entry. The profile covers over 120,000 distinct CDR3 sequences, with about 8.8% appearing a single time and around 18% taken by the ten largest. This chain uses TRBV19 with TRBJ2-4; no clear D gene. The sample in question was PBMCs, mostly from graft donor cells, obtained 180 days after TCRalphabeta/CD19-depleted stem cell transplant. The receptor was derived from a female patient between 2 and 15 years old who had a stem cell transplant for congenital amegakaryocytic thrombocytopenia, so the T cells may come from the graft donor. CDR3 protein: CASSNLQAKNIQYF. In DNA, the CDR3 is TGTGCCAGTAGTAACCTACAGGCCAAAAACATTCAGTACTTC.